Presented here are 7 T cell receptor beta chains from one specimen sequenced in a study of blood T cell repertoires in COVID-19. Assay used: immunoSEQ multiplex PCR; TCRdb lists only in-frame clones, some missing. The sample records 150,000 to 200,000 clones, approximately 78% being singletons. Sequenced: peripheral blood. The receptors here all came from a human donor in a cohort sampled during active COVID-19.

This chain joins TRBV6-5 and TRBJ1-1, with D tentatively TRBD1 (5 bases). Between the trimmed V and J ends, which lost 7 bases and 4 bases, there was a span of 13 bases. This CDR3 is built from 13 residues. Looked up from germline, CDR1 is MNHEY and CDR2 is SVGAGI. The CDR3 sequence: CASIPGRGTEAFF. The CDR3 DNA reads TGTGCCAGCATACCAGGGCGGGGCACTGAAGCTTTCTTT.

The rearrangement joins TRBV30 to TRBJ2-5; weak D call: TRBD2 (5 bases). The CDR3 has 13 amino acids. The germline gives CDR1 GTSNPN, CDR2 SVGIG (reference sequence). The V gene lost 0 bases and the J gene lost 5 bases, with 10 bases spanning the gap. The CDR3 here is CAWSVRADETQYF. DNA for the CDR3: TGTGCCTGGAGTGTACGAGCGGACGAGACCCAGTACTTC.

V usage is TRBV9 and J usage is TRBJ1-6; 10 bases are a match to TRBD1. With 5 bases clipped from V and 9 bases from J, the junction kept 8 bases outside the gene matches. The CDR3 runs 15 residues. Germline CDR1 reads SGDLS; CDR2 reads YYNGEE. The CDR3, as DNA: TGTGCCAGCAGTGGACAGGGGGGAAGTGGTTCACCCCTCCACTTT. Its protein is CASSGQGGSGSPLHF. Full variable domain (rest looked up from reference TRBV9 and TRBJ1-6): DSGVTQTPKHLITATGQRVTLRCSPRSGDLSVYWYQQSLDQGLQFLIQYYNGEERAKGNILERFSAQQFPDLHSELNLSSLELGDSALYFCASSGQGGSGSPLHFGNGTRLTVT.

The V call is TRBV29-1, the J call TRBJ1-1; D gene uncertain. CDR3 length: 14 amino acids. Trimming stripped 6 bases from V and 4 bases from J, with 18 bases between. Germline values: CDR1 SQVTM, CDR2 ANQGSEA. The CDR3 is CSVDTGRWVTEAFF. As DNA, the CDR3 is TGCAGCGTCGACACCGGCAGGTGGGTCACTGAAGCTTTCTTT.

The chain has TRBV28 and TRBJ2-5; tentative D call: TRBD1 (6 bases). Germline loops: CDR1 MDHEN, CDR2 SYDVKM. The CDR3 runs to 13 residues. V lost 5 bases to trimming and J lost 5 bases, with 12 bases between them. The CDR3 reads CASSITGHETQYF. The CDR3 region has the DNA TGTGCCAGCAGTATAACAGGGCACGAGACCCAGTACTTC. Together with reference TRBV28 and TRBJ2-5, the CDR3 gives the full variable domain: DVKVTQSSRYLVKRTGEKVFLECVQDMDHENMFWYRQDPGLGLRLIYFSYDVKMKEKGDIPEGYSVSREKKERFSLILESASTNQTSMYLCASSITGHETQYFGPGTRLLVL.

The J gene is TRBJ2-1, the V gene TRBV6-2 or TRBV6-3; D not resolved. Germline loops: CDR1 MNHEY, CDR2 SVGEGT. This CDR3 comprises 15 residues. Trimming stripped 6 bases from V and 0 bases from J, with 12 bases between. In DNA form, the CDR3 reads TGTGCCAGCAGCACAACAATCCGCTCCTACAATGAGCAGTTCTTC. As protein: CASSTTIRSYNEQFF.

This chain joins TRBV6-5 and TRBJ1-6; the D is unclear. The CDR3 loop spans 13 amino acids. Germline assignment: CDR1 MNHEY and CDR2 SVGAGI. Trimming stripped 1 base from V and 7 bases from J, with 5 bases between. The CDR3 loop is CASSYYSNSPLHF. CDR3 coding DNA: TGTGCCAGCAGTTACTACTCGAATTCACCCCTCCACTTT.